This T cell receptor (beta chain) was found in a study of PD-L1 blockade in urothelial cancer. Study context: Patients began atezolizumab, 1,200 mg intravenously every 3 weeks, in the mid-2010s. About 90% of the 29 patients were men with bladder-origin urothelial cancer. Per blood sample, T cells had a median of around 140,000. Blood drawn 3 weeks (second dose) and 6 weeks after treatment start was analyzed.

The sample's time point: pretreatment peripheral blood. The protocol was immunoSEQ multiplex PCR, while the TCRdb copy is restricted to in-frame clones and leaves out a portion. This sample carries 85,000 to 95,000 clones, around 90% of them seen once, and the ten largest clones take roughly 1.6%. Germline lookup yields CDR1 MDHEN and CDR2 SYDVKM. V shed 7 bases, J shed 5 bases, and the junction held 5 bases outside the gene matches. The CDR3 spans 14 residues. This TCR was sampled from a man aged 55 to 70 with urothelial cancer. The chain recombines TRBV28 with TRBJ2-1; 10 bases are shared with TRBD2. The sample consisted of PBMCs, taken around atezolizumab (anti-PD-L1) treatment. The CDR3 bases are TGTGCCAGCACCCCAGCGGGAGGGAACAATGAGCAGTTCTTC. It yields the protein CASTPAGGNNEQFF.